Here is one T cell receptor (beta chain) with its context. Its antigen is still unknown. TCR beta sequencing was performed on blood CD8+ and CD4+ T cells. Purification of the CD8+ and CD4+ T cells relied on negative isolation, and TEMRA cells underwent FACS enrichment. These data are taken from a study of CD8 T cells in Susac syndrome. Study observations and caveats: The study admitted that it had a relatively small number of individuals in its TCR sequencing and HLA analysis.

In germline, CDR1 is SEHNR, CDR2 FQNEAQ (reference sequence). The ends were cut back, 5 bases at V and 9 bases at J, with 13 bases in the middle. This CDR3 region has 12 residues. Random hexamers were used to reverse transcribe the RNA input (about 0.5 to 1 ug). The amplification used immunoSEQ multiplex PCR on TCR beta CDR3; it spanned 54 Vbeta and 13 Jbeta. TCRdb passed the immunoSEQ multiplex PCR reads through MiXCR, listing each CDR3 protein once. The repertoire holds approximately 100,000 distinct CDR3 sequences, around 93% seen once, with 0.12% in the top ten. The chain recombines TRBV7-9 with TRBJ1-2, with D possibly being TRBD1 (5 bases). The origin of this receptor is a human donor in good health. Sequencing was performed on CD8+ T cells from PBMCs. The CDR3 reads CASSPPGGRYTF. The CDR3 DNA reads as TGTGCCAGCAGCCCCCCGGGGGGACGCTACACCTTC.